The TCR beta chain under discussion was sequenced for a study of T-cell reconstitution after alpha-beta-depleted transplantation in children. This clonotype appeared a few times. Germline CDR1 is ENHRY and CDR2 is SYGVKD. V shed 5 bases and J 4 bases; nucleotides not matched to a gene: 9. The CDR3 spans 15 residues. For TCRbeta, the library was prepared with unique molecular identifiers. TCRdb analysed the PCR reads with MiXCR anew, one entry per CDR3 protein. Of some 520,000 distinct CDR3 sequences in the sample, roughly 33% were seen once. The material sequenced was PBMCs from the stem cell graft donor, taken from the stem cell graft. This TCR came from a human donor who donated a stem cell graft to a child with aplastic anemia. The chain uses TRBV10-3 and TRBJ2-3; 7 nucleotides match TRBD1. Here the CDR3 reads CAISSHQGGADTQYF. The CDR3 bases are TGTGCCATCAGTTCCCACCAAGGGGGCGCAGATACGCAGTATTTT.